This TCR beta chain was observed in a study of T-cell reconstitution after alpha-beta-depleted transplantation in children. This clonotype appeared many times. Unique molecular identifiers were incorporated during preparation of the TCRbeta library. TCRdb re-analysed the PCR reads in MiXCR, keeping a single row per CDR3 protein. The top ten clones hold about 3% of a sample with fewer than 200,000 distinct CDR3 sequences, more than 6.5% of them seen once. The CDR3 runs to 15 residues. Germline CDR1 is ENHRY and CDR2 is SYGVKD. The ends lost 8 bases at V and 1 base at J; junction bases unmatched: 8. The sequence was obtained from a human donor who donated a stem cell graft to a child with Wiskott-Aldrich syndrome. Material: PBMCs from the stem cell graft donor, obtained from the stem cell graft. This chain joins TRBV10-3 and TRBJ1-1; the match to TRBD1 covers 9 bases. Here the CDR3 reads CAIGSEQGANTEAFF. The CDR3 DNA reads TGTGCCATCGGGTCGGAACAGGGGGCGAACACTGAAGCTTTCTTT.